These 18 T cell receptor beta chains came from one sample sequenced in a study of OX40 agonist ivuxolimab in advanced cancers. Using immunoSEQ multiplex PCR, the repertoire was profiled, and TCRdb retains in-frame clones only, with some absent. The sample records over 40,000 clones, 88% being singletons. Material: CD4+ or CD8+ T cells sorted from blood, obtained in a trial of the OX40 agonist ivuxolimab. The receptors were gathered from an adult with an advanced solid tumor such as melanoma, head and neck, liver or kidney cancer.

The rearrangement uses TRBV11-2 and TRBJ2-1; D is possibly TRBD1 or TRBD2 (5 bases each). The CDR3 loop spans 14 amino acids. The germline V gene encodes CDR1 SGHAT and CDR2 FQNNGV. This chain's CDR3 is CAKSERGVYNEQFF. The DNA of the CDR3 is TGTGCGAAAAGCGAGAGGGGTGTGTACAATGAGCAGTTCTTC. Variable domain in full (rest from reference TRBV11-2 and TRBJ2-1): EAGVAQSPRYKIIEKRQSVAFWCNPISGHATLYWYQQILGQGPKLLIQFQNNGVVDDSQLPKDRFSAERLKGVDSTLKIQPAKLEDSAVYLCAKSERGVYNEQFFGPGTRLTVL.

The chain uses TRBV11-2 and TRBJ2-1, with 8 bases that match TRBD2. Trimming cost V 8 bases and J 2 bases; bases outside gene matches: 8. The CDR3 totals 15 residues. The germline gives CDR1 SGHAT, CDR2 FQNNGV. Here the CDR3 reads CASLGAGLAYNEQFF. CDR3 in DNA: TGTGCCAGCCTTGGAGCGGGACTAGCCTACAATGAGCAGTTCTTC.

The chain combines TRBV28 with TRBJ1-4; 7 nucleotides line up with TRBD1. The germline V gene encodes CDR1 MDHEN and CDR2 SYDVKM. The CDR3 runs to 14 residues. V was clipped by 10 bases and J by 8 bases; unmatched bases: 13. CDR3 sequence (DNA): TGTGCCACCTGCACAGGGGATTTCGGAGAAAAACTGTTTTTT. Protein product: CATCTGDFGEKLFF.

V and J are TRBV6-5 and TRBJ2-1, with a possible D match to TRBD2 (6 bases). This CDR3 spans 15 amino acids. Germline V gene sequence: CDR1 MNHEY, CDR2 SVGAGI. Trimming took off 5 bases at V and 3 bases at J, with 14 bases between the two ends. The CDR3, as DNA: TGTGCCAGCAGTCCCTACCGGGAGTTCTACAATGAGCAGTTCTTC. Amino acids: CASSPYREFYNEQFF.

This clone was seen once. The chain recombines TRBV5-1 with TRBJ2-5; 10 bases agree with TRBD1. Per the germline V gene, CDR1 is SGHRS and CDR2 is YFSETQ. Trimming removed 4 bases from V and 1 base from J; junction bases left unmatched: 4. The CDR3 has 15 amino acids. The CDR3 region is CASSQRDRGQETQYF. The CDR3 DNA sequence: TGCGCCAGCAGCCAGCGGGACAGGGGCCAAGAGACCCAGTACTTC.

This clone was counted a few times. The chain carries TRBV30 and TRBJ1-2; no clear D gene. This CDR3 comprises 13 residues. The V end lost 2 bases, the J end lost 2 bases, and 9 bases lay between the germline ends. Germline loops: CDR1 GTSNPN, CDR2 SVGIG (reference sequence). The CDR3 sequence: CAWSLLGNYGYTF. In DNA form, the CDR3 reads TGTGCCTGGAGTTTGCTGGGAAACTATGGCTACACCTTC.

This clone was found a few times. The genes are TRBV2 and TRBJ2-6, with D unresolved. The CDR3 sequence is 13 residues long. V was trimmed by 8 bases and J by 2 bases, leaving 7 bases between them. Germline CDR1 is SNHLY and CDR2 is FYNNEI. The CDR3 DNA reads TGTGCCAGCCTCCTACCTGGGGCCAACGTCCTGACTTTC. Translated, it gives CASLLPGANVLTF. Looking up the rest from reference TRBV2 and TRBJ2-6 gives the full variable domain: EPEVTQTPSHQVTQMGQEVILRCVPISNHLYFYWYRQILGQKVEFLVSFYNNEISEKSEIFDDQFSVERPDGSNFTLKIRSTKLEDSAMYFCASLLPGANVLTFGAGSRLTVL.

This clone was picked up one time. The CDR3 nucleotides read TGTGCCAGCAGCCTCAGACTAGTGGGCCCCCCAGATACGCAGTATTTT. As protein: CASSLRLVGPPDTQYF. The J gene is TRBJ2-3, the V gene TRBV7-2; D is possibly TRBD2 (6 bases). Germline V gives CDR1 SGHTA, CDR2 FQGNSA. V was pared by 5 bases and J by 4 bases, with 19 bases between. The CDR3 has 16 amino acids.

V and J are TRBV6-5 and TRBJ1-1; 8 bases are shared with TRBD1. Germline CDR1 and CDR2: MNHEY and SVGAGI. The CDR3 consists of 13 residues. Trimming took 0 bases from V and 11 from J; bases not matched to a gene: 5. The CDR3 sequence is CASSYSTGVDAFF. As DNA, the CDR3 is TGTGCCAGCAGTTACTCGACAGGGGTTGACGCTTTCTTT.

The rearrangement joins TRBV20-1 to TRBJ2-1; a possible D gene is TRBD2 (5 bases). Germline lookup yields CDR1 DFQATT and CDR2 SNEGSKA (reference sequence). The CDR3 length is 11 residues. V lost 3 bases, J lost 8 bases, and 8 bases lay in between. This CDR3 is CSASFGDEQFF. As DNA, the CDR3 is TGCAGTGCTAGTTTCGGGGATGAGCAGTTCTTC.

The chain employs TRBV7-9 and TRBJ2-1; D not certain. The CDR3 consists of 10 residues. CDR1 SEHNR and CDR2 FQNEAQ come from the germline V gene (reference sequence). V lost 8 bases to trimming and J lost 5 bases, with 4 bases between them. CDR3 amino acids: CASGNNEQFF. CDR3 sequence (DNA): TGTGCCAGCGGGAACAATGAGCAGTTCTTC.

V is TRBV28 and J is TRBJ2-1; TRBD2 agrees at 8 bases. Germline V gene data show CDR1 as MDHEN and CDR2 as SYDVKM. The CDR3 runs 14 residues. V lost 3 bases and J lost 8; bases outside the gene matches: 6. Written as DNA, the CDR3 is TGTGCCAGCAGTTTGCCTGGACTAGCCCATGAGCAGTTCTTC. This gives the protein CASSLPGLAHEQFF.

This clone came up once. The CDR3 reads CASLDLGENGNEQFF. The CDR3 DNA reads as TGTGCCAGCCTAGATCTAGGGGAAAACGGGAATGAGCAGTTCTTC. The rearrangement joins TRBV7-9 to TRBJ2-1; a possible D gene is TRBD1 (5 bases). CDR1 and CDR2 (germline): SEHNR, FQNEAQ (reference sequence). Trimming stripped 8 bases from V and 7 bases from J, with 21 bases between. This CDR3 is 15 amino acids long. The whole variable domain, filled in from reference TRBV7-9 and TRBJ2-1, reads DTGVSQNPRHKITKRGQNVTFRCDPISEHNRLYWYRQTLGQGPEFLTYFQNEAQLEKSRLLSDRFSAERPKGSFSTLEIQRTEQGDSAMYLCASLDLGENGNEQFFGPGTRLTVL.

The genes are TRBV5-8 and TRBJ2-1, with 8 bases that match TRBD1. The CDR3 sequence is 14 residues long. The germline V gene encodes CDR1 SGHTS and CDR2 YDEGEE. With V trimmed by 1 base and J by 8 bases, 5 bases remained unmatched. The CDR3 coding sequence is TGTGCCAGCAGCTTGAGCTCAGGGGGCGATGAGCAGTTCTTC. Protein: CASSLSSGGDEQFF.

The genes are TRBV7-9 and TRBJ2-3; D might be TRBD1 (5 bases). Germline V gene data show CDR1 as SEHNR and CDR2 as FQNEAQ (reference sequence). The CDR3 has 14 residues. Between the trimmed V and J ends, which lost 7 bases and 6 bases, there was a span of 17 bases. CDR3: CASNPQGVGDTQYF. The CDR3 DNA is TGTGCCAGCAACCCACAAGGGGTTGGTGATACGCAGTATTTT.

V gene TRBV28 combines with J gene TRBJ2-3; a possible D gene is TRBD2 (5 bases). Germline V gene lookup returns CDR1 MDHEN and CDR2 SYDVKM. V gave up 5 bases and J gave up 6 bases, with 18 bases separating them. The CDR3 contains 15 residues. CDR3 loop: CASSLPRGPRDTQYF. CDR3 in DNA: TGTGCCAGCAGTCTCCCTCGCGGGCCCCGGGATACGCAGTATTTT.

This chain links TRBV2 with TRBJ2-7; TRBD1 might be the D (6 bases). The CDR3 has 15 amino acids. With 0 bases removed from V and 0 bases from J, the gap between germline ends came to 9 bases. Per germline, CDR1 SNHLY and CDR2 FYNNEI. The CDR3 bases are TGTGCCAGCAGTGAAGCCGGGACACCCTCCTACGAGCAGTACTTC. Residues: CASSEAGTPSYEQYF.

V usage is TRBV11-3 and J usage is TRBJ2-7; TRBD1 or TRBD2 may be the D gene (5 bases each). Trimming shortened V by 6 bases and J by 7 bases, and 37 bases separated the two germline ends. CDR1 is SGHNT and CDR2 is YENEEA in the germline V gene. The CDR3 runs to 20 residues. CDR3 in DNA: TGTGCCAGCAGGTTACCCCCCATGGTTTGTGTACGGGGCCAATCGCGGGAGCAGTACTTC. Its translation is CASRLPPMVCVRGQSREQYF.